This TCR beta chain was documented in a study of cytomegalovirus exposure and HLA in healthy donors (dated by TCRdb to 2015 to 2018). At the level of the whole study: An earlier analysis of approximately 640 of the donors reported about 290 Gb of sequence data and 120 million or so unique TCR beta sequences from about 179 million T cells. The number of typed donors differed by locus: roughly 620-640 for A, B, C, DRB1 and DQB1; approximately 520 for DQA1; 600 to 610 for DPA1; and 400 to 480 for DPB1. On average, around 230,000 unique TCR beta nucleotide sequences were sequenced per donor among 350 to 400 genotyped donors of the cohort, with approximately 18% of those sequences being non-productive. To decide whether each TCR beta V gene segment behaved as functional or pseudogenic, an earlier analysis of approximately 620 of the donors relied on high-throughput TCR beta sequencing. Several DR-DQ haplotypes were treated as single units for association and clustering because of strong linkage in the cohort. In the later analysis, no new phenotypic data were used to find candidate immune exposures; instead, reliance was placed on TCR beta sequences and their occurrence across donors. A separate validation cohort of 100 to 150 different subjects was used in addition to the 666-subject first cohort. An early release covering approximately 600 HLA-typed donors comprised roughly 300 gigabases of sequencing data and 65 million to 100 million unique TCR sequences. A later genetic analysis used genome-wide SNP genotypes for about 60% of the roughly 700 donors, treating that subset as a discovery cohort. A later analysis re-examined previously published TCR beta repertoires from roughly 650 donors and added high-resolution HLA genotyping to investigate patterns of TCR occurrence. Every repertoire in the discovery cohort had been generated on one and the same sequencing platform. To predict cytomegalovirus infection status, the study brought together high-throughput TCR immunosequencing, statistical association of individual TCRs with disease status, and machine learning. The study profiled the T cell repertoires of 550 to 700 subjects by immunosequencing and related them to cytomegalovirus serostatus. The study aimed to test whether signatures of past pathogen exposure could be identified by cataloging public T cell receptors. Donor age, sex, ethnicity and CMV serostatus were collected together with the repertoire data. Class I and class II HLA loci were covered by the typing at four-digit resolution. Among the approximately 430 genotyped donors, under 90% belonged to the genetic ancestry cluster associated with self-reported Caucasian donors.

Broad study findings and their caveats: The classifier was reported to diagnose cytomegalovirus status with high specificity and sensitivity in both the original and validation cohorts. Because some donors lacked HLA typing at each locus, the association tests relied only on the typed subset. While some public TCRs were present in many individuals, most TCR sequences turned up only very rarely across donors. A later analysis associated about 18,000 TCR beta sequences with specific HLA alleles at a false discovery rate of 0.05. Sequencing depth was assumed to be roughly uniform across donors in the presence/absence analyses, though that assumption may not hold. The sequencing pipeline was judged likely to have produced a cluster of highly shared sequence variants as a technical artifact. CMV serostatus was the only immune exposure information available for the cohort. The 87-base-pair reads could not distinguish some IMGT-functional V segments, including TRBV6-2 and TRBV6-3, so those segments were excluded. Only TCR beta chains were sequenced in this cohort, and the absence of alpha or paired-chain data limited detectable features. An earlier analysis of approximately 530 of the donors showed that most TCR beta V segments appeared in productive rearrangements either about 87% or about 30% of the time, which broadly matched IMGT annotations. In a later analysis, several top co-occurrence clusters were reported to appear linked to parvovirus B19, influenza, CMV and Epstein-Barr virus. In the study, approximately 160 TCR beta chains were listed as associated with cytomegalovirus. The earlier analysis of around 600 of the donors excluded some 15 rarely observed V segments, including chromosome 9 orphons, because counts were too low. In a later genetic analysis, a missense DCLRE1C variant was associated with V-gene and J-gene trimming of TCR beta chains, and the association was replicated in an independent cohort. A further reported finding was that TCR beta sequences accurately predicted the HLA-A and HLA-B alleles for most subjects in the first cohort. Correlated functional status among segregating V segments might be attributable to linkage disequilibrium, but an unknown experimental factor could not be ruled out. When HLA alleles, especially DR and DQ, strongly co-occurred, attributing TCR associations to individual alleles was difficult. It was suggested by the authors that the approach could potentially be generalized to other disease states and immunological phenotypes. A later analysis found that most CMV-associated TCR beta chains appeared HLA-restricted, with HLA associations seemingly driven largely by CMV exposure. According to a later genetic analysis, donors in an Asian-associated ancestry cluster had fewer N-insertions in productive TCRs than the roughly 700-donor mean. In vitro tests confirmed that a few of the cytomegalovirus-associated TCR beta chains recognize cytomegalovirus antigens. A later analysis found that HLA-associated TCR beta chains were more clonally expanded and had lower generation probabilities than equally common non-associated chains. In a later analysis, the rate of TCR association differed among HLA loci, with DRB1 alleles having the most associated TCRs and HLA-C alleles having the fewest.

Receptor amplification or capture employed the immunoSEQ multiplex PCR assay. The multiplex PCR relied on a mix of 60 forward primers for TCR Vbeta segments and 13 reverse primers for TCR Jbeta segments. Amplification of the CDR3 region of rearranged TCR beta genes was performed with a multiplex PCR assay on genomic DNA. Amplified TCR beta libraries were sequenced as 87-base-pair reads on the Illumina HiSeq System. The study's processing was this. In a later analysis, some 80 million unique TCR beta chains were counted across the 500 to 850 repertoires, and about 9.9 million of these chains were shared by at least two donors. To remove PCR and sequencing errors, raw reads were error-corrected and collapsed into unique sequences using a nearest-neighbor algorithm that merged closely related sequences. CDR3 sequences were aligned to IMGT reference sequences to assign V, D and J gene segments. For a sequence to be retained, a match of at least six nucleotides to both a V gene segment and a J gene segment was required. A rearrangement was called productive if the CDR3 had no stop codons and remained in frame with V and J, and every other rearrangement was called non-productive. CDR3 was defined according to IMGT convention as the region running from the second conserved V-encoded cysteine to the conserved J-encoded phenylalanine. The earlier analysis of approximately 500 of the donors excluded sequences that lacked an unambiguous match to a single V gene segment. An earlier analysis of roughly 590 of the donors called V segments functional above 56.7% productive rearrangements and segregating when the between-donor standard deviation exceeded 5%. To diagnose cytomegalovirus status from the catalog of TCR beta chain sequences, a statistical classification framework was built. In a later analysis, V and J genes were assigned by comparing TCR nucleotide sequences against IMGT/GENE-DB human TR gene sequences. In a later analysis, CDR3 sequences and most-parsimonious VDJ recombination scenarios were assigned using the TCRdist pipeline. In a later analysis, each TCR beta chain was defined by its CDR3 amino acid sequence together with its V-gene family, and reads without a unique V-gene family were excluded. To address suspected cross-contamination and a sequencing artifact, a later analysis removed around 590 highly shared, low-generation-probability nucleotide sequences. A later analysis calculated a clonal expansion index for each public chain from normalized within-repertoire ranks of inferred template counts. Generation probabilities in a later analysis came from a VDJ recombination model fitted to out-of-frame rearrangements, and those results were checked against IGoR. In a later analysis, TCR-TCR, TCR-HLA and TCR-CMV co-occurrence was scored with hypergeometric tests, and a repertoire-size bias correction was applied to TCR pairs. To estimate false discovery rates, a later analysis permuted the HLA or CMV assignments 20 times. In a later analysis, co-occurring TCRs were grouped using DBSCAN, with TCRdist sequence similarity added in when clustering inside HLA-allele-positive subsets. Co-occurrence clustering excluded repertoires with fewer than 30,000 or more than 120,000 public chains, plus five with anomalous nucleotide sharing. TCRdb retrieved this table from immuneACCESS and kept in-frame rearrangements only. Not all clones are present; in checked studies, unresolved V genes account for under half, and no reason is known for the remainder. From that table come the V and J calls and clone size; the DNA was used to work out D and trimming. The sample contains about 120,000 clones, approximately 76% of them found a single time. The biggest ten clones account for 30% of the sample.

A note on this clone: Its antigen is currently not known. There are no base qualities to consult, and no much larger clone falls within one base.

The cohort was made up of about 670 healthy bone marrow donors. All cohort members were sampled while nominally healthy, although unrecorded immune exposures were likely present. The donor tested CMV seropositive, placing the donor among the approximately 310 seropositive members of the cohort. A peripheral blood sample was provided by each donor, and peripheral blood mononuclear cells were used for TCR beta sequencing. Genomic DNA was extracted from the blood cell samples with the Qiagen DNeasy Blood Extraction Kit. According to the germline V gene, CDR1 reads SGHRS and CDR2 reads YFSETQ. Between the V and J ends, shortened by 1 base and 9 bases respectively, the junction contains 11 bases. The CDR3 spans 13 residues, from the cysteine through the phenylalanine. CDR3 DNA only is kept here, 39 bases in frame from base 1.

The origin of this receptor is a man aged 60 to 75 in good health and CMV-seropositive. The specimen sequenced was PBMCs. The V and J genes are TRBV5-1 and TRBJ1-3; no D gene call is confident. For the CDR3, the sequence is CASSLSSRSTIYF. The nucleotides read TGCGCCAGCAGCTTGTCGTCCCGGAGCACCATATATTTT. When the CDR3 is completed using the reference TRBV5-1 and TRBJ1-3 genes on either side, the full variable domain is KAGVTQTPRYLIKTRGQQVTLSCSPISGHRSVSWYQQTPGQGLQFLFEYFSETQRNKGNFPGRFSGRQFSNSRSEMNVSTLELGDSALYLCASSLSSRSTIYFGEGSWLTVV.